This TCR beta chain was obtained from a study of CD8 T cells in ankylosing spondylitis. Study-wide points: Roughly 8 highly homologous variants formed a TCR beta motif that appeared characteristic of ankylosing spondylitis blood. Disease-linked clones bore a CD8+ phenotype and were relatively rare in peripheral blood. Some of these motif variants have turned up before, in reports on reactive arthritis synovial fluid and blood. Significantly higher representation of disease-linked clones was reported for matched ankylosing spondylitis synovial fluid.

The V and J ends lost 3 bases and 4 bases respectively, with 17 bases between them. The germline V gene encodes CDR1 DFQATT and CDR2 SNEGSKA (reference sequence). CDR3 length: 15 amino acids. Preparation of TCR beta libraries was done by quantitative 5'-RACE with molecular barcodes. TCRdb redid the calling of the 5' RACE reads with MiXCR, one entry per CDR3 protein. The table has 650,000 to 800,000 distinct CDR3 sequences, roughly 19% seen once. This clonotype was seen repeatedly, ten times or more. Its antigen is not known. The TCR originated in a male donor with ankylosing spondylitis. The sequencing sample was made of blood, either unsorted or a sorted T cell fraction (not recorded which). The chain uses TRBV20-1 and TRBJ2-3, with D possibly being TRBD2 (6 bases). CDR3 residues: CSARTRTYYADTQYF. The CDR3 nucleotides read TGCAGTGCTAGGACTAGAACTTATTACGCAGATACGCAGTATTTT.